Here is one T cell receptor beta chain with its context. This clone came up once. Its antigen remains unidentified. Per-base qualities were not stored, and no clone one base away is much larger. The trial excluded patients who had a history of autoimmune disease or were on systemic immunosuppression. In every dose cohort, peripheral blood was drawn for TCR sequencing at baseline, cycle 4 day 1, and cycle 7 day 1. Samples came from an open-label, multicenter, first-in-human phase I dose-escalation trial of ivuxolimab. The trial enrolled adults with locally advanced or metastatic head and neck squamous cell, hepatocellular, melanoma or renal cell carcinoma. Before TCR sequencing, CD4+ T cells and CD8+ T cells were sorted from peripheral blood as separate populations. This sample was included in a study of OX40 agonist ivuxolimab in advanced cancers. For the study in its entirety: The costimulatory receptor OX40 (CD134) was targeted by ivuxolimab, a fully human IgG2 agonistic monoclonal antibody. Peripheral TCRbeta sequencing aimed to test whether ivuxolimab altered TCR sequence diversity and caused clonal T-cell expansion. The paper reports the monotherapy dose-escalation portion (N of about 54 patients) of the phase I ivuxolimab trial. A male proportion of about 79% and a mean age of 60 years, ranging from about 23 to 90, were recorded for the dose-escalation cohort. Intravenous ivuxolimab was administered to patients every 2 weeks at six dose levels: 0.01, 0.1, 0.3, 1.5, 3 and 10 mg/kg. Partial responses occurred in three dose-escalation patients, of whom one had hepatocellular carcinoma and two had cutaneous melanoma. Patients were allowed to have had prior anti-PD-1, anti-PD-L1 or anti-CTLA-4 therapy, and 40% of the dose-escalation patients had previously received checkpoint inhibitors. Of the approximately 50 dose-escalation patients, hepatocellular carcinoma was present in about 20, melanoma in roughly 15, renal cell carcinoma in 9 and head and neck cancer in 9.

Broader findings and caveats from the paper: In the 0.1-3.0 mg/kg groups, partial responders were among the patients with the lowest normalized peripheral clonal expansion, particularly in CD8+ T cells. After ivuxolimab, expanded clones were on average more numerous among CD8+ T cells than among CD4+ T cells. Low levels of normalized T-cell clonal expansion were also seen in some patients who did not respond. At doses from 0.1 to 3.0 mg/kg, clonal expansion was seen in both CD4+ and CD8+ blood T cells between baseline and week 6. The antigen specificity of the peripheral T cells that underwent clonal expansion was not determined.

The CDR3 runs 11 amino acids, cysteine and phenylalanine included. Of the read, only the CDR3 DNA is kept; its 33 bases are in frame from base 1. The junction carries 17 bases between V and J, which are trimmed by 7 bases and 11 bases respectively. CDR1 GTSNPN and CDR2 SVGIG are derived from the germline V gene (reference sequence). Genomic DNA was extracted from sorted cells for sequencing of the TCRbeta CDR3 region. The immunoSEQ Assay was used to sequence the TCRbeta CDR3 regions. TCRdb carries this immuneACCESS record with in-frame sequences only. Its versions omit some clonotypes, under half of them owing to an unresolved V gene in the studies checked, with the rest unexplained. This sample lists some 70,000 clones; approximately 80% were detected once. Jointly, the top ten make up 8.2% of the sample.

The sequence derives from an adult with an advanced solid tumor such as melanoma, head and neck, liver or kidney cancer. The starting material was CD4+ or CD8+ T cells sorted from blood, obtained in a trial of the OX40 agonist ivuxolimab. The rearrangement combines TRBV30 with TRBJ2-5; the D assignment is uncertain and may be TRBD1 or TRBD2, with 6 bases supporting each. The CDR3 region has the sequence CASGRGEEQYF. The bases are TGTGCCTCGGGTAGGGGGGAGGAGCAGTACTTC. The full variable domain, with segments outside the CDR3 supplied by the reference TRBV30 and TRBJ2-5 proteins, appears as SQTIHQWPATLVQPVGSPLSLECTVEGTSNPNLYWYRQAAGRGLQLLFYSVGIGQISSEVPQNLSASRPQDRQFILSSKKLLLSDSGFYLCASGRGEEQYFGPGTRLLVL.